This TCR beta chain was observed in a study of T cells in Graves' hyperthyroidism and ophthalmopathy. Researchers amplified the TCR beta CDR3 regions from RNA transcripts. With the HTBI primer set, the TCR CDR3 went through a first round of RT-PCR. Each CDR3 protein gets one entry after TCRdb re-called the multiplex PCR reads with MiXCR. The sample lists a few hundred thousand distinct CDR3 sequences, about a fifth occurring once. V shed 6 bases and J shed 6 bases, with 26 bases lying between them. Germline CDR1 reads MDHEN; CDR2 reads SYDVKM. The CDR3 is 17 amino acids. This receptor was identified in a woman under 30 with Graves' hyperthyroidism. Input material: blood. The rearrangement links TRBV28 to TRBJ1-2; D is possibly TRBD1 (6 bases). DNA for the CDR3: TGTGCCAGCAGCCACTCCAGCGGTGGGGGCGTAAATGATGGCTACACCTTC. It translates to CASSHSSGGGVNDGYTF.